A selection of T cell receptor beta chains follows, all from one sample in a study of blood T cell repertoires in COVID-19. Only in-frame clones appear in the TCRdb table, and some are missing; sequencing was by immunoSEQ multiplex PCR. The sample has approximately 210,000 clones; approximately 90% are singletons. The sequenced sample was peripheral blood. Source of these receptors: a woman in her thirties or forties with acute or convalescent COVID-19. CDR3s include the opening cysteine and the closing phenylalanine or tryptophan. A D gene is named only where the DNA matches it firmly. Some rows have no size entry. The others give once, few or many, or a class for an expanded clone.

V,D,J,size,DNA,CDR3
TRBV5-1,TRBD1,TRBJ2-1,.,TGCGCCAGCAGCCTGGGTTTGACAGGGGCGGTAGACTATGAGCAGTTCTTC,CASSLGLTGAVDYEQFF
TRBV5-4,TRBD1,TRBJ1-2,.,TGTGCCAGCAGCCCGGGACAGGAGAGTTATGGCTACACCTTC,CASSPGQESYGYTF
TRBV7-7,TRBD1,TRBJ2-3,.,TGTGCCAGCAGCTCCGGACAGGGACCCACAGATACGCAGTATTTT,CASSSGQGPTDTQYF
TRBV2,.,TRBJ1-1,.,TGTGCCAGCAGAGGCTACAGGACGAACACTGAAGCTTTCTTT,CASRGYRTNTEAFF
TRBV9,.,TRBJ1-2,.,TGTGCCAGCAGCCCGGGAACAGGGTACTATGGCTACACCTTC,CASSPGTGYYGYTF
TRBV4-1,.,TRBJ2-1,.,TGCGCCAGCAGCCAAGGAAGGGGGGGACCCCGCTCCTACAATGAGCAGTTCTTC,CASSQGRGGPRSYNEQFF
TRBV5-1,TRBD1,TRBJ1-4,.,TGCGCCAGCAGCACGGGACAGATGGGGGAAAAACTGTTTTTT,CASSTGQMGEKLFF
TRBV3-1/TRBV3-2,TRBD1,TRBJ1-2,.,TGTGCCAGCACCGGGACAGACTATGGCTACACCTTC,CASTGTDYGYTF
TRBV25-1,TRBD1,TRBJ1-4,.,TGTGCCAGCAGTGCCTTAACGACAGGGGGAAATGAAAAACTGTTTTTT,CASSALTTGGNEKLFF
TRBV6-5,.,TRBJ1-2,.,TGTGCCAGCAGGGATCAAGCGGCGGGCTCCTATGGCTACACCTTC,CASRDQAAGSYGYTF
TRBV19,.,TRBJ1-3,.,TGTGCCAGTAGCCCGGGGTCTGGAAACACCATATATTTT,CASSPGSGNTIYF
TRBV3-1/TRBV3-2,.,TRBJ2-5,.,TGTGCCAGCAGCCCCGGTAGAAGATCCGTCCAAGAGACCCAGTACTTC,CASSPGRRSVQETQYF
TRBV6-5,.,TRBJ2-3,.,TGTGCCAGCCTATTATACAGGGTTAAAGATACGCAGTATTTT,CASLLYRVKDTQYF
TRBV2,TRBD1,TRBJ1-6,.,TGTGCCAGCCAGGGGGACAGGGCTTTTTCTTCACCCCTCCACTTT,CASQGDRAFSSPLHF
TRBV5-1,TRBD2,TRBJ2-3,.,TGCGCCAGCAGCCCTCCGGGCGGGGGGCTCACAGATACGCAGTATTTT,CASSPPGGGLTDTQYF
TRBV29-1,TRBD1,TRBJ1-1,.,TGCAGCGTGACAGGGTTGGCGAACACTGAAGCTTTCTTT,CSVTGLANTEAFF
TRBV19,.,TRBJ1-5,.,TGTGCCAGTAGTACTTCAGGGGTAAGCAATCAGCCCCAGCATTTT,CASSTSGVSNQPQHF
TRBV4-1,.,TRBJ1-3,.,TGCGCCAGCAGCCAAGCGACAGGCCTGGCTCTGACGTCTGGAAACACCATATATTTT,CASSQATGLALTSGNTIYF
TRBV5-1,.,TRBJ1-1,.,TGCGCCAGCAGCTTGGAGGCACAGGCGAACACTGAAGCTTTCTTT,CASSLEAQANTEAFF
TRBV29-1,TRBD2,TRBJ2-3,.,TGCAGCGTTGAGCGCGTAGCGGGGTACACAGATACGCAGTATTTT,CSVERVAGYTDTQYF
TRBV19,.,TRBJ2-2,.,TGTGCCAGTAGTAAAGACAGGAACACCGGGGAGCTGTTTTTT,CASSKDRNTGELFF
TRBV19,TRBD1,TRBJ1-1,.,TGTGCCAGTAGCGCAGGGGGCGAAGCTTTCTTT,CASSAGGEAFF
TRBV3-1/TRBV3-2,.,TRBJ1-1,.,TGTGCCAGCAGCCAAGATGACAGACTCATGAACACTGAAGCTTTCTTT,CASSQDDRLMNTEAFF
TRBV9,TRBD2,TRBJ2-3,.,TGTGCCAGCAGCCCCCACCGGACTAGCGGGGGGAATGTAGATACGCAGTATTTT,CASSPHRTSGGNVDTQYF
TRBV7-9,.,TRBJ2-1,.,TGTGCCAGCAACTCCGAGTTGAATGAGCAGTTCTTC,CASNSELNEQFF
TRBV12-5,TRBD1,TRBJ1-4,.,TGTGCTAGTGGTTTGGGACAGGGAAGGGAAAAACTGTTTTTT,CASGLGQGREKLFF
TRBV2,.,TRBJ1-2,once,TGTGCCAGCAGTGAGGCTCTAGGGGCTAACTATGGCTACACCTTC,CASSEALGANYGYTF
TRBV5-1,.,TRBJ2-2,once,TGCGCCAGCAGCTTGGCTCAGTACACCGGGGAGCTGTTTTTT,CASSLAQYTGELFF
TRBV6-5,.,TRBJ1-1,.,TGTGCCAGCAGTTACCGATCAACAGGGATTCGGGCTGAAGCTTTCTTT,CASSYRSTGIRAEAFF
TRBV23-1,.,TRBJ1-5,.,TGCGCCAGCAGTCAATCGGGCCGCTGCAATCAGCCCCAGCATTTT,CASSQSGRCNQPQHF
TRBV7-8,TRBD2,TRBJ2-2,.,TGTGCCAGCAGCGGACTAGCGGGGGGGCCTAGCACCGGGGAGCTGTTTTTT,CASSGLAGGPSTGELFF
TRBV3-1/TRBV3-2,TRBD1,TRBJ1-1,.,TGTGCCAGCAGCAAGGAGGGGGCAGGGGACGCTTTCTTT,CASSKEGAGDAFF
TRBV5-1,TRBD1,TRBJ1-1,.,TGCGCCAGCAGCGGGAAACAGGGGGCCTCATTGAACACTGAAGCTTTCTTT,CASSGKQGASLNTEAFF
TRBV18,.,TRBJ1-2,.,TGTGCCAGCTCACCGGCAGGGGCGGACTATGGCTACACCTTC,CASSPAGADYGYTF
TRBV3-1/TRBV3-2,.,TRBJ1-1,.,TGTGCCAGCAGGGGAGTCACTGAAGCTTTCTTT,CASRGVTEAFF
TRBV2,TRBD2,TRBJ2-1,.,TGTGCCAGCAGTACCTTGGCGGGGGGCTCGAATGAGCAGTTCTTC,CASSTLAGGSNEQFF
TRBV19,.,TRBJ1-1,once,TGTGCCAGTAGTTCCTACCGGGACAACTATGAAGCTTTCTTT,CASSSYRDNYEAFF
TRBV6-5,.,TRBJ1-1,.,TGTGCCAGCAGTTACTTACAGGGCACCACTGAAGCTTTCTTT,CASSYLQGTTEAFF
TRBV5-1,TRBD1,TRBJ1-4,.,TGCGCCAGCAGCCGGACAGGAGTAGCAACTAATGAAAAACTGTTTTTT,CASSRTGVATNEKLFF
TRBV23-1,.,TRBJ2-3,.,TGCGCCAGCAGCCGGGACTGGGGTACGGATACGCAGTATTTT,CASSRDWGTDTQYF
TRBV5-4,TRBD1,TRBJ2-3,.,TGTGCCAGCAGCTTGGAACAGGGGAGCACAGATACGCAGTATTTT,CASSLEQGSTDTQYF
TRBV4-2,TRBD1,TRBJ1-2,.,TGTGCCAGCAGTCGGGACAGCGGCGAGGGCTACACCTTC,CASSRDSGEGYTF
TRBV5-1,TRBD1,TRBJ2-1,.,TGCGCCAGCAGCTTGGGCGACAGGGACTACAATGAGCAGTTCTTC,CASSLGDRDYNEQFF
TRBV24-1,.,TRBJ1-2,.,TGTGCCACCAGTGACTCAAATACAGGCGGCTACACCTTC,CATSDSNTGGYTF
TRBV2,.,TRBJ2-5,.,TGTGCCAGCAGTGGAATGGGGGGGGGCGTAAAGACCCAGTACTTC,CASSGMGGGVKTQYF